This T cell receptor beta chain was sequenced during a study of monozygotic twins with cystic fibrosis. The assay was immunoSEQ multiplex PCR, and TCRdb's table has in-frame clones only and misses some. This sample yields 34,000 or so clones, of which under 95% are seen a single time; 0.19% belongs to the top ten. Sequenced: blood. This clonotype was sampled from a boy aged 2-15 years with cystic fibrosis.

The CDR3 spells CASTQTGDYGYTF. Here the CDR3 DNA reads TGTGCCAGCACCCAAACGGGGGACTATGGCTACACCTTC. The gene calls are TRBV6-5 and TRBJ1-2; perhaps TRBD1 as D (5 bases). CDR3 size: 13 residues. Trimming pared 7 bases from V and 3 bases from J, leaving 12 bases between. Germline V CDR1 and CDR2: MNHEY, SVGAGI.